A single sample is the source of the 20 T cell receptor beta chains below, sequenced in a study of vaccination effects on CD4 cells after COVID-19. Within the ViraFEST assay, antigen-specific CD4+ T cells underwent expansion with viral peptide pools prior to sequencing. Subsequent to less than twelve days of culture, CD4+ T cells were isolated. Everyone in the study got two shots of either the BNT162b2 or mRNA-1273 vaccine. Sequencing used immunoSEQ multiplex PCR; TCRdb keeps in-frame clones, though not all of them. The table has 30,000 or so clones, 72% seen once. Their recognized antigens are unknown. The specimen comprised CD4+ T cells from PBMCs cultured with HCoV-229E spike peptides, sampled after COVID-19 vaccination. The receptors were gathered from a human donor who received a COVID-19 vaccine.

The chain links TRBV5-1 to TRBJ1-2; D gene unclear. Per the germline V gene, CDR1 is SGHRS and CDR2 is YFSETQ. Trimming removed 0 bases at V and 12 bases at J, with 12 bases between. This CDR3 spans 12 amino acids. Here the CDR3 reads CASSLGGVADTF. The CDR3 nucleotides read TGCGCCAGCAGCTTGGGCGGAGTCGCGGACACCTTC. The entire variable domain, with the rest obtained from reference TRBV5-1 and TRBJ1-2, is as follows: KAGVTQTPRYLIKTRGQQVTLSCSPISGHRSVSWYQQTPGQGLQFLFEYFSETQRNKGNFPGRFSGRQFSNSRSEMNVSTLELGDSALYLCASSLGGVADTFGSGTRLTVV.

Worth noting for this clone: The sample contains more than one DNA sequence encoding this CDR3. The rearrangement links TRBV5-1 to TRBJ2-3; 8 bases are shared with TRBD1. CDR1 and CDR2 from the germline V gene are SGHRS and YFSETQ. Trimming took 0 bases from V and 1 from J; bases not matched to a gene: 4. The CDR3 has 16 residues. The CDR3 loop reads CASSLGTGGGTDTQYF. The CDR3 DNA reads TGCGCCAGCAGCTTGGGTACAGGGGGAGGCACAGATACGCAGTATTTT.

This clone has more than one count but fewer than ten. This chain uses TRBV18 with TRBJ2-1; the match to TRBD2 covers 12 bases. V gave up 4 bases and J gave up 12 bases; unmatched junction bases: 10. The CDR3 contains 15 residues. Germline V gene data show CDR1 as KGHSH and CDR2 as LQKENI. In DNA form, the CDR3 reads TGTGCCAGCTCACTGCGACTAGCGGGAGATGAAGGGCAGTTCTTC. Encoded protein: CASSLRLAGDEGQFF.

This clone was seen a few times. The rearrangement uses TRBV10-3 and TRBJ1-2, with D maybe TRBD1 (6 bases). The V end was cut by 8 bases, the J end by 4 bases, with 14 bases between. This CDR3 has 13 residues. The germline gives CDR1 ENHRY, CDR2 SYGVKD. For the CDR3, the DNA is TGTGCCATCCCAGACTGGGGGGCCTATGGCTACACCTTC. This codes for CAIPDWGAYGYTF.

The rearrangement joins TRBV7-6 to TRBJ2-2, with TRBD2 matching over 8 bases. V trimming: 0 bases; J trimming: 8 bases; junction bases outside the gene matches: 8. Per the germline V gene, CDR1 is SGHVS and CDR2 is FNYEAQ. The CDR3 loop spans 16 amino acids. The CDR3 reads CASSLAGLALEGELFF. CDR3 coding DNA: TGTGCCAGCAGCTTAGCCGGACTAGCCCTGGAGGGGGAGCTGTTTTTT.

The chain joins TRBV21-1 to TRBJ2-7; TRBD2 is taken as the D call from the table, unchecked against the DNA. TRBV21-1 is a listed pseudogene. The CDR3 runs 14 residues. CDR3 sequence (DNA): TGTGCCAGCAGCAAATGGAGGGTTACCTACGAGCAGTACTTC. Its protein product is CASSKWRVTYEQYF.

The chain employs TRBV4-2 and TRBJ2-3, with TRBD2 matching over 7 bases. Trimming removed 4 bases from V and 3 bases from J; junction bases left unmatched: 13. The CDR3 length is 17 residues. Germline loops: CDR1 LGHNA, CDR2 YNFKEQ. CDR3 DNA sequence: TGTGCCAGCAGCCCAGGGCACGGGGAGGGGAGAACAGATACGCAGTATTTT. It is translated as CASSPGHGEGRTDTQYF.

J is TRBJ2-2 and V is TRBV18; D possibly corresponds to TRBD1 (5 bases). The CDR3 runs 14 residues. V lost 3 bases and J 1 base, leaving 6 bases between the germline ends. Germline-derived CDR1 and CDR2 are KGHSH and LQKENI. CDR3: CASSPGQNTGELFF. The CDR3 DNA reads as TGTGCCAGCTCACCCGGACAGAACACCGGGGAGCTGTTTTTT.

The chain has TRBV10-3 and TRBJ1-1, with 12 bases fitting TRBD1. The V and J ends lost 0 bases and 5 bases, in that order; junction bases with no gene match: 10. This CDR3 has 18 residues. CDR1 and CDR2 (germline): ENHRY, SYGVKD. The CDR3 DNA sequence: TGTGCCATCAGTGAGTCCCCCGGGACAGGGGGCGCGCGTACTGAAGCTTTCTTT. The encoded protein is CAISESPGTGGARTEAFF.

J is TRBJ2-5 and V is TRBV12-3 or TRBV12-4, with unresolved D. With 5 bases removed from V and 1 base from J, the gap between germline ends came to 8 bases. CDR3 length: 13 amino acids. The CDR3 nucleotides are TGTGCCAGCAGTCTCCCCCCCCAAGAGACCCAGTACTTC. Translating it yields CASSLPPQETQYF.

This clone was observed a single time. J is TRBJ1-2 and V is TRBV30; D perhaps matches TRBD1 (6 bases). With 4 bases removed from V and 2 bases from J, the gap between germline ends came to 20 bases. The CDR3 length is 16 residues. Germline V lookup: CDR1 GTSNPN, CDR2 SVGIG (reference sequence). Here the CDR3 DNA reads TGTGCCTGGACGGAAAAACAGGGAAACGGCAACTATGGCTACACCTTC. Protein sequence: CAWTEKQGNGNYGYTF.

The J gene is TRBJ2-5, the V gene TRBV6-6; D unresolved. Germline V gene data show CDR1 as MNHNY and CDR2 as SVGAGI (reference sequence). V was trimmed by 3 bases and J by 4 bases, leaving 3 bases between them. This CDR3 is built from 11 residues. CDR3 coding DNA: TGTGCCAGCAGTTATCTAGAGACCCAGTACTTC. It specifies CASSYLETQYF.

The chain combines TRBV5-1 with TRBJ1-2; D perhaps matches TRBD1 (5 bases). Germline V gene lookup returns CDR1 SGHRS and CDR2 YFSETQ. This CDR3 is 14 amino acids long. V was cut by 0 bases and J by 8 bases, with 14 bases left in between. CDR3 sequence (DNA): TGCGCCAGCAGCTTGGAGGGGCTGGTTCGGGGCTACACCTTC. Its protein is CASSLEGLVRGYTF.

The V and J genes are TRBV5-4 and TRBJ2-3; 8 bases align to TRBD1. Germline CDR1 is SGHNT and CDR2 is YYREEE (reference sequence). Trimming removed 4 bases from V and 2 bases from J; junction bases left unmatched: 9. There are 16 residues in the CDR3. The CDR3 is CASSPLGDRITDTQYF. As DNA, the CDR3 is TGTGCCAGCAGCCCCCTGGGGGACAGGATCACAGATACGCAGTATTTT.

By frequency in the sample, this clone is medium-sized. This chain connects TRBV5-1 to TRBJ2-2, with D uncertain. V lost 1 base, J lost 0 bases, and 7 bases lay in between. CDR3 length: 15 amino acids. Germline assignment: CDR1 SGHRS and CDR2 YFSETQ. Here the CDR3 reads CASSLTAANTGELFF. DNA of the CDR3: TGCGCCAGCAGCTTGACAGCTGCGAACACCGGGGAGCTGTTTTTT. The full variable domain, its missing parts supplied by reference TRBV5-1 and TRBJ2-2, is KAGVTQTPRYLIKTRGQQVTLSCSPISGHRSVSWYQQTPGQGLQFLFEYFSETQRNKGNFPGRFSGRQFSNSRSEMNVSTLELGDSALYLCASSLTAANTGELFFGEGSRLTVL.

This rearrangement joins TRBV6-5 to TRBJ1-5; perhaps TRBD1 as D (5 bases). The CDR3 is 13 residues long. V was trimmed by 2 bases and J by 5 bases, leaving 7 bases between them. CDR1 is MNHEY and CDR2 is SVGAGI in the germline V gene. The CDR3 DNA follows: TGTGCCAGCAGTTACGACAGTTATCAGCCCCAGCATTTT. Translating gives CASSYDSYQPQHF.

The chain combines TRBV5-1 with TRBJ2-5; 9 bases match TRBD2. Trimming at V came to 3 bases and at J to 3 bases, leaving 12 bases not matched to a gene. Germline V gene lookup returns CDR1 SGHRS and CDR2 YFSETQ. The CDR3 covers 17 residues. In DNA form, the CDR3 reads TGCGCCAGCAGCTCACCTAGCGGGGCAGGGGCGGAAGAGACCCAGTACTTC. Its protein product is CASSSPSGAGAEETQYF.

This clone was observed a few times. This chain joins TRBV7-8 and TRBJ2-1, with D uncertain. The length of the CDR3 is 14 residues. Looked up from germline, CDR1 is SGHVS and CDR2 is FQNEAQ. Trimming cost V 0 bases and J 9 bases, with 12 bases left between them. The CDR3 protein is CASSLAGSYVEQFF. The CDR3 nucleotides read TGTGCCAGCAGCTTAGCGGGATCGTATGTTGAGCAGTTCTTC.

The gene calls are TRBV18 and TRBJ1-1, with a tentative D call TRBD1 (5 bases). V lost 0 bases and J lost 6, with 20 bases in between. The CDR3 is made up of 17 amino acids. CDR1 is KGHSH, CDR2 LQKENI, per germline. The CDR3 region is CASSPPLGGGEFAEAFF. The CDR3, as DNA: TGTGCCAGCTCACCACCGTTGGGGGGTGGGGAGTTTGCTGAAGCTTTCTTT.

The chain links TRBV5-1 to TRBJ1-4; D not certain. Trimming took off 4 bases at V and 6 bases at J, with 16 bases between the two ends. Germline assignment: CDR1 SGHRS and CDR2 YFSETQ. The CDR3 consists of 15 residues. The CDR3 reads CASSLFPGSDEKLFF. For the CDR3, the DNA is TGCGCCAGCAGCCTTTTCCCGGGAAGTGATGAAAAACTGTTTTTT.